The 32 T cell receptor beta chains in this list originate from one sample, sequenced in a study of T cells in Graves' hyperthyroidism and ophthalmopathy. RNA transcripts gave rise to amplified TCR beta CDR3 regions. First-round RT-PCR targeting the TCR CDR3 was performed with the HTBI primer set. TCRdb ran MiXCR on the multiplex PCR reads and lists one entry per CDR3 protein. The table records some 350,000 distinct CDR3 sequences, 12% to 15% of them present only once. The source material was blood. Receptors were obtained from a woman in her forties with Graves' ophthalmopathy.

Ten or more counts support this clonotype. The chain uses TRBV7-9 and TRBJ2-7; TRBD2 aligns across 10 bases. In germline, CDR1 is SEHNR, CDR2 FQNEAQ (reference sequence). The CDR3 consists of 14 residues. The V and J ends lost 1 base and 7 bases, in that order; junction bases with no gene match: 4. The CDR3 DNA reads TGTGCCAGCAGCTTAGGGGGACTAGCGAAGGAGCAGTACTTC. Protein: CASSLGGLAKEQYF.

This clonotype was seen a handful of times. This rearrangement joins TRBV28 to TRBJ2-2, with D unresolved. V was shortened by 10 bases and J by 4 bases, with 10 bases between the two germline ends. Germline CDR1 reads MDHEN; CDR2 reads SYDVKM. The CDR3 extends over 12 amino acids. The CDR3 coding sequence is TGTGCCACCCAGAAAGCCACCGGGGAGCTGTTTTTT. This codes for CATQKATGELFF.

This clonotype has ten or more counts. The chain combines TRBV11-2 with TRBJ2-3; 9 bases agree with TRBD2. CDR1 is SGHAT, CDR2 FQNNGV, per germline. The CDR3 consists of 15 residues. V lost 5 bases, J lost 5 bases, and 8 bases stayed unmatched. The CDR3 bases are TGTGCCAGCAGCCAAGGACTAGCGCGTATAGATACGCAGTATTTT. This gives the protein CASSQGLARIDTQYF.

This rearrangement joins TRBV27 to TRBJ2-7; D possibly corresponds to TRBD1 (6 bases). Trimming took 2 bases from V and 6 from J, leaving 20 bases between them. This CDR3 contains 16 residues. Looked up from germline, CDR1 is MNHEY and CDR2 is SMNVEV (reference sequence). CDR3 nucleotides: TGTGCCAGCAGTTTAAATAGTTGGGGGCCTGGGGTCGAGCAGTACTTC. Encoded protein: CASSLNSWGPGVEQYF.

The gene calls are TRBV28 and TRBJ2-1; 7 positions agree with TRBD2. V trimming: 5 bases; J trimming: 5 bases; junction bases outside the gene matches: 9. Germline V gene sequence: CDR1 MDHEN, CDR2 SYDVKM. The CDR3 runs to 15 residues. The CDR3 sequence is CASSVGGSYHNEQFF. For the CDR3, the DNA is TGTGCCAGCAGTGTAGGCGGGAGCTACCACAATGAGCAGTTCTTC.

This clonotype occurred many times. The chain combines TRBV27 with TRBJ2-7; 7 nucleotides agree with TRBD2. The CDR3 loop spans 14 amino acids. Per germline, CDR1 MNHEY and CDR2 SMNVEV (reference sequence). V lost 8 bases, J lost 1 base, and 8 bases stayed unmatched. The CDR3 sequence is CASGSGILSYEQYF. CDR3 in DNA: TGTGCCAGCGGAAGCGGGATACTATCCTACGAGCAGTACTTC.

The chain has TRBV20-1 and TRBJ1-1; unclear D gene. Trimming shortened V by 1 base and J by 0 bases, and 9 bases separated the two germline ends. The CDR3 spans 14 residues. The germline V gene has CDR1 DFQATT and CDR2 SNEGSKA (reference sequence). CDR3: CSARGQLMNTEAFF. CDR3 coding DNA: TGCAGTGCTAGAGGACAACTGATGAACACTGAAGCTTTCTTT.

This clonotype has ten or more counts. The chain uses TRBV20-1 and TRBJ2-4, with D perhaps matching TRBD2 (7 bases). V was trimmed by 5 bases and J by 2 bases, leaving 16 bases between them. The CDR3 has 15 amino acids. CDR1 is DFQATT and CDR2 is SNEGSKA in the germline V gene (reference sequence). The CDR3 spells CSAGLGGGPKNIQYF. CDR3 sequence (DNA): TGCAGTGCTGGGCTAGGGGGGGGCCCCAAAAACATTCAGTACTTC.

This chain links TRBV27 with TRBJ2-7; 7 bases match TRBD1. Germline V lookup: CDR1 MNHEY, CDR2 SMNVEV (reference sequence). The CDR3 contains 15 residues. J gave up 4 bases and V 7 bases, and 13 bases lay outside the gene matches. CDR3 sequence: CASMQQGTLPYEQYF. CDR3 coding DNA: TGTGCCAGCATGCAACAGGGGACACTTCCGTACGAGCAGTACTTC.

This clonotype was detected many times. The chain uses TRBV2 and TRBJ1-1; TRBD1 is a possible D gene (5 bases). Germline assignment: CDR1 SNHLY and CDR2 FYNNEI. V was clipped by 1 base and J by 2 bases, with 8 bases between them. There are 14 residues in the CDR3. CDR3 in DNA: TGTGCCAGCAGTGAAGGAGGGGTTAACACTGAAGCTTTCTTT. Translation: CASSEGGVNTEAFF.

The rearrangement uses TRBV7-2 and TRBJ2-1; tentative D call: TRBD2 (6 bases). This CDR3 region has 16 residues. The V gene lost 6 bases and the J gene lost 0 bases, with 15 bases spanning the gap. CDR1 is SGHTA and CDR2 is FQGNSA in the germline V gene. CDR3 region: CASRPRLGGSYNEQFF. CDR3 bases: TGTGCCAGCAGGCCCCGGTTGGGGGGCTCCTACAATGAGCAGTTCTTC.

This clonotype was observed at least ten times. The chain links TRBV28 to TRBJ1-2, with 10 bases matching TRBD1. This CDR3 contains 16 residues. Germline lookup yields CDR1 MDHEN and CDR2 SYDVKM. With 6 bases clipped from V and 1 base from J, the junction kept 8 bases outside the gene matches. The CDR3 loop is CASRVTGGRSNYGYTF. DNA of the CDR3: TGTGCCAGCAGGGTGACAGGGGGCAGGAGTAACTATGGCTACACCTTC.

The chain couples TRBV20-1 to TRBJ2-2; D remains unclear. V was clipped by 5 bases and J by 6 bases, with 13 bases between them. The CDR3 length is 13 residues. The germline V gene encodes CDR1 DFQATT and CDR2 SNEGSKA (reference sequence). The DNA of the CDR3 is TGCAGTGCTTCCCGGACGGTTGCCGGGGAGCTGTTTTTT. It is translated as CSASRTVAGELFF.

This chain joins TRBV13 and TRBJ2-1; 12 bases fit TRBD1. V was pared by 5 bases and J by 8 bases, with 10 bases of the junction left unmatched. In germline, CDR1 is PRHDT, CDR2 FYEKMQ (reference sequence). The CDR3 extends over 16 amino acids. CDR3 in DNA: TGTGCCAGCAGCCCGGATTGGGACAGGGGGCTAGATGAGCAGTTCTTC. Its protein is CASSPDWDRGLDEQFF.

This clonotype was observed a handful of times. V usage is TRBV30 and J usage is TRBJ2-6, with TRBD1 matching over 8 bases. The CDR3 covers 17 residues. Trimming removed 2 bases from V and 2 bases from J; junction bases left unmatched: 8. Germline V gene data show CDR1 as GTSNPN and CDR2 as SVGIG (reference sequence). The CDR3 spells CAWSLGQVSAGANVLTF. The DNA of the CDR3 is TGTGCCTGGAGTCTGGGACAGGTGTCGGCTGGGGCCAACGTCCTGACTTTC. The full variable domain, in which reference TRBV30 and TRBJ2-6 provide the parts outside the CDR3, is SQTIHQWPATLVQPVGSPLSLECTVEGTSNPNLYWYRQAAGRGLQLLFYSVGIGQISSEVPQNLSASRPQDRQFILSSKKLLLSDSGFYLCAWSLGQVSAGANVLTFGAGSRLTVL.

This chain joins TRBV20-1 and TRBJ2-5; D not resolved. Germline lookup yields CDR1 DFQATT and CDR2 SNEGSKA (reference sequence). The CDR3 has 14 amino acids. Trimming took off 5 bases at V and 3 bases at J, with 16 bases between the two ends. The CDR3 loop reads CSAPSGLMEETQYF. DNA for the CDR3: TGCAGTGCTCCAAGTGGGTTAATGGAAGAGACCCAGTACTTC.

The genes are TRBV18 and TRBJ1-4, with TRBD1 identical over 9 bases. V lost 0 bases, J lost 7 bases, and 3 bases stayed unmatched. From germline, CDR1 is KGHSH and CDR2 LQKENI. CDR3 length equals 15 residues. CDR3 bases: TGTGCCAGCTCACCACCGGGACAGGGTGGTGAAAAACTGTTTTTT. Residues: CASSPPGQGGEKLFF. The full variable domain, rest sourced from reference TRBV18 and TRBJ1-4, is NAGVMQNPRHLVRRRGQEARLRCSPMKGHSHVYWYRQLPEEGLKFMVYLQKENIIDESGMPKERFSAEFPKEGPSILRIQQVVRGDSAAYFCASSPPGQGGEKLFFGSGTQLSVL.

This clonotype was observed at least ten times. The gene calls are TRBV15 and TRBJ2-1, with 7 bases matching TRBD2. The V gene's germline CDR1 is LNHNV and CDR2 YYDKDF (reference sequence). V gave up 10 bases and J gave up 3 bases; unmatched junction bases: 6. This CDR3 spans 13 amino acids. The CDR3 spells CAKLSSGYNEQFF. The CDR3 DNA follows: TGTGCCAAATTGTCTAGCGGCTACAATGAGCAGTTCTTC.

The chain uses TRBV2 and TRBJ1-1; D is perhaps TRBD1 (5 bases). V dropped 6 bases and J dropped 4 bases, with 12 bases sitting between them. This CDR3 is 13 amino acids long. CDR1 is SNHLY, CDR2 FYNNEI, per germline. The CDR3 here is CASRRGGVTEAFF. In DNA form, the CDR3 reads TGTGCCAGCAGGCGTGGGGGGGTCACTGAAGCTTTCTTT.

This clonotype showed up many times. The chain combines TRBV3-1 with TRBJ1-1, with 7 bases aligning to TRBD1. CDR1 is LGHDT and CDR2 is YNNKEL in the germline V gene (reference sequence). CDR3 length: 16 amino acids. V shed 1 base, J shed 4 bases, and the junction held 9 bases outside the gene matches. In nucleotides, the CDR3 is TGTGCCAGCAGCCAAGCGGCCAGGGGGTGGGTCACTGAAGCTTTCTTT. Translation gives CASSQAARGWVTEAFF.

In this sample, this clonotype turned up many times. The chain links TRBV5-1 to TRBJ1-1; 8 nucleotides align to TRBD1. V was pared by 3 bases and J by 0 bases, with 4 bases of the junction left unmatched. The germline V gene has CDR1 SGHRS and CDR2 YFSETQ. The CDR3 has 15 amino acids. The CDR3 DNA is TGCGCCAGCAGCTCCCTGGACAGGGTGAACACTGAAGCTTTCTTT. This gives the protein CASSSLDRVNTEAFF.

This clonotype has at least ten counts. The chain carries TRBV10-3 and TRBJ1-1, with TRBD1 as a possible D gene (5 bases). Trimming took 4 bases from V and 1 from J, leaving 10 bases between them. CDR3 size: 14 residues. Germline loops: CDR1 ENHRY, CDR2 SYGVKD. The CDR3 bases are TGTGCCATCAGTGCTATGGGGGGGAACACTGAAGCTTTCTTT. This translates into CAISAMGGNTEAFF.

This clonotype turned up a few times. The CDR3, as DNA: TGTGCCTGGAGTGACGGAACCCGGGATACGCAGTATTTT. Protein product: CAWSDGTRDTQYF. The J gene is TRBJ2-3, the V gene TRBV30, with D hard to call. This CDR3 spans 13 amino acids. CDR1 and CDR2 from the germline V gene are GTSNPN and SVGIG (reference sequence). The ends were cut back, 1 base at V and 6 bases at J, with 11 bases in the middle.

This clonotype was detected many times. The gene calls are TRBV19 and TRBJ1-5, with D hard to call. Germline loops: CDR1 LNHDA, CDR2 SQIVND (reference sequence). This CDR3 comprises 15 residues. The V gene lost 1 base and the J gene lost 3 bases, with 10 bases spanning the gap. CDR3: CASSIVRQVNQPQHF. As DNA, the CDR3 is TGTGCCAGTAGTATAGTGAGGCAGGTCAATCAGCCCCAGCATTTT.

This clonotype was recorded at least ten times. The CDR3: CASSIDGNYGYTF. Here the CDR3 DNA reads TGTGCCAGCAGTATCGACGGAAACTATGGCTACACCTTC. This chain connects TRBV27 to TRBJ1-2; D unresolved. The ends were cut back, 5 bases at V and 2 bases at J, with 9 bases in the middle. Germline lookup yields CDR1 MNHEY and CDR2 SMNVEV (reference sequence). This CDR3 is built from 13 residues.

The rearrangement joins TRBV25-1 to TRBJ2-1; 9 bases are a match to TRBD1. This CDR3 has 18 amino acids. The germline V gene encodes CDR1 MGHDK and CDR2 SYGVNS. Trimming removed 4 bases from V and 3 bases from J; junction bases left unmatched: 13. DNA of the CDR3: TGTGCCAGCAGTGGGTCATCGTCGGGACAGGGTATCTACAATGAGCAGTTCTTC. It yields the protein CASSGSSSGQGIYNEQFF.

This clonotype was found a few times. This chain joins TRBV7-6 and TRBJ2-7; D is perhaps TRBD2 (5 bases). Per germline, CDR1 SGHVS and CDR2 FNYEAQ. The ends were cut back, 1 base at V and 6 bases at J, with 10 bases in the middle. This CDR3 spans 13 amino acids. CDR3 residues: CASSLVPGSEQYF. The CDR3, as DNA: TGTGCCAGCAGCTTAGTCCCGGGAAGCGAGCAGTACTTC.

The chain employs TRBV3-1 and TRBJ2-5; 8 bases match TRBD1. The CDR3 has 16 amino acids. Germline assignment: CDR1 LGHDT and CDR2 YNNKEL (reference sequence). The J segment lost 5 bases and the V segment lost 4 bases, leaving 12 bases of the junction unmatched. Here the CDR3 DNA reads TGTGCCAGCAGCCTCAGAGGACAGGGAGAGGGGGAGACCCAGTACTTC. Translation gives CASSLRGQGEGETQYF.

In its sample, this clonotype was seen many times. V gene TRBV20-1 combines with J gene TRBJ1-1, with TRBD1 identical over 9 bases. V shed 6 bases, J shed 4 bases, and the junction held 6 bases outside the gene matches. Germline-derived CDR1 and CDR2 are DFQATT and SNEGSKA (reference sequence). The CDR3 is made up of 13 amino acids. The CDR3 spells CSALGQGGTEAFF. For the CDR3, the DNA is TGCAGTGCCCTGGGACAGGGAGGCACTGAAGCTTTCTTT.

There are a few counts of this clonotype. The V call is TRBV30, the J call TRBJ1-4; D uncertain. The germline V gene encodes CDR1 GTSNPN and CDR2 SVGIG (reference sequence). The CDR3 runs 15 residues. Trimming removed 5 bases at V and 1 base at J, with 14 bases between. The CDR3 region is CAWQLLDGTNEKLFF. The CDR3 bases are TGTGCCTGGCAACTGCTGGACGGAACTAATGAAAAACTGTTTTTT.

This clonotype was found a few times. The V and J genes are TRBV5-4 and TRBJ2-3, with TRBD1 identical over 8 bases. The CDR3 sequence is 15 residues long. Germline values: CDR1 SGHNT, CDR2 YYREEE (reference sequence). J gave up 2 bases and V 4 bases, and 6 bases lay outside the gene matches. CDR3 DNA sequence: TGTGCCAGCAGCCTGGGACAGGAACCCACAGATACGCAGTATTTT. Translated, it gives CASSLGQEPTDTQYF.

Ten or more counts support this clonotype. V is TRBV29-1 and J is TRBJ2-3; no firm D call. Looked up from germline, CDR1 is SQVTM and CDR2 is ANQGSEA. With 3 bases removed from V and 2 bases from J, the gap between germline ends came to 3 bases. The CDR3 extends over 11 amino acids. Written as DNA, the CDR3 is TGCAGCGTTGAGTTCACAGATACGCAGTATTTT. It yields the protein CSVEFTDTQYF.